Below are 28 T cell receptor beta chains sequenced from a single sample in a study of blood T cell repertoires in COVID-19. Method: immunoSEQ multiplex PCR; TCRdb's copy keeps in-frame clones and lacks some. The table includes 150,000 to 200,000 clones, approximately 88% detected once. The sequenced sample consisted of peripheral blood. The source of these receptors is a woman at least 80 years old with active or convalescent COVID-19.

The gene calls are TRBV30 and TRBJ2-4, with a weak D call TRBD2 (7 bases). V lost 0 bases and J lost 1, with 10 bases in between. The CDR3 is made up of 15 amino acids. CDR1 and CDR2 from the germline V gene are GTSNPN and SVGIG (reference sequence). The CDR3 nucleotides read TGTGCCTGGAGTGTAGGGGGGGCGGCCAAAAACATTCAGTACTTC. Protein sequence: CAWSVGGAAKNIQYF.

The chain carries TRBV5-1 and TRBJ2-1, with 8 nucleotides matching TRBD1. The CDR3 consists of 15 residues. CDR1 is SGHRS and CDR2 is YFSETQ in the germline V gene. The V gene end was trimmed by 5 bases and the J gene end by 5 bases; junction bases not matched to a gene: 9. CDR3 region: CASSYHQGANNEQFF. The CDR3 DNA is TGCGCCAGCAGTTATCACCAGGGGGCGAACAATGAGCAGTTCTTC.

The rearrangement uses TRBV11-2 and TRBJ1-4, with D perhaps matching TRBD1 (5 bases). CDR1 is SGHAT and CDR2 is FQNNGV in the germline V gene. V lost 5 bases to trimming and J lost 3 bases, with 13 bases between them. The CDR3 has 15 amino acids. The CDR3 here is CASSVNRIPNEKLFF. CDR3 in DNA: TGTGCCAGCAGCGTCAACAGGATACCTAATGAAAAACTGTTTTTT.

This clone was found once. The V gene is TRBV10-3, the J gene TRBJ1-1; D is possibly TRBD1 (5 bases). The germline CDR1 and CDR2 sequences are ENHRY and SYGVKD. There are 16 residues in the CDR3. V was pared by 1 base and J by 1 base, with 13 bases between. The CDR3 bases are TGTGCCATCAGTGAGTTCAGGGCAGGGCAGAACACTGAAGCTTTCTTT. It is translated as CAISEFRAGQNTEAFF.

The CDR3 DNA follows: TGTGCCAGCAGCCGCAGGGATAACTCCTACGAGCAGTACTTC. Protein: CASSRRDNSYEQYF. V is TRBV3-1 (or the pseudogene TRBV3-2) and J is TRBJ2-7; maybe TRBD1 (5 bases). Germline V gene sequence: CDR1 LGHDT, CDR2 YNNKEL (reference sequence). There are 14 residues in the CDR3. Trimming pared 4 bases from V and 0 bases from J, leaving 10 bases between.

This clone has only a few counts. The CDR3 sequence is CASTSGLRNTEAFF. CDR3 DNA: TGTGCCAGTACCTCAGGGTTAAGGAACACTGAAGCTTTCTTT. The V and J genes are TRBV19 and TRBJ1-1, with D maybe TRBD1 (5 bases). V gave up 7 bases and J gave up 1 base, with 13 bases separating them. CDR1 LNHDA and CDR2 SQIVND come from the germline V gene (reference sequence). The CDR3 covers 14 residues.

The V and J genes are TRBV28 and TRBJ1-1, with D possibly matching TRBD1 (6 bases). CDR1 and CDR2 (germline): MDHEN, SYDVKM. This CDR3 has 13 residues. Between the trimmed V and J ends, which lost 3 bases and 4 bases, there was a span of 9 bases. The CDR3 loop is CASSFQGSTEAFF. The DNA for the CDR3 is TGTGCCAGCAGTTTTCAGGGGTCCACTGAAGCTTTCTTT.

This sequence joins TRBV2 and TRBJ1-2; D possibly corresponds to TRBD1 (6 bases). The CDR3 totals 12 residues. V lost 10 bases and J 5 bases, leaving 14 bases between the germline ends. The V gene's germline CDR1 is SNHLY and CDR2 FYNNEI. DNA for the CDR3: TGTGCCACCAAGGACAGCAATTATGGCTACACCTTC. Translating it yields CATKDSNYGYTF. Combining the CDR3 with reference TRBV2 and TRBJ1-2 gives the whole variable domain EPEVTQTPSHQVTQMGQEVILRCVPISNHLYFYWYRQILGQKVEFLVSFYNNEISEKSEIFDDQFSVERPDGSNFTLKIRSTKLEDSAMYFCATKDSNYGYTFGSGTRLTVV.

The J gene is TRBJ2-7, the V gene TRBV7-8; 10 nucleotides line up with TRBD1. The length of the CDR3 is 14 residues. J was trimmed by 1 base and V by 3 bases; bases with no gene match: 0. Per the germline V gene, CDR1 is SGHVS and CDR2 is FQNEAQ. The CDR3 region has the DNA TGTGCCAGCAGCTTGGACAGGGGGTCCTACGAGCAGTACTTC. Its protein product is CASSLDRGSYEQYF.

This chain links TRBV12-5 with TRBJ1-3; 9 positions match TRBD1. The V gene's germline CDR1 is LGHNT and CDR2 FRNRAP. CDR3 length equals 14 residues. The ends lost 6 bases at V and 7 bases at J; junction bases unmatched: 7. CDR3 sequence: CASGQQGARNTIYF. The CDR3 nucleotides are TGTGCTAGTGGACAACAGGGGGCGAGGAACACCATATATTTT.

The genes are TRBV27 and TRBJ1-4; perhaps TRBD1 as D (6 bases). The CDR3 sequence is 14 residues long. Germline V gives CDR1 MNHEY, CDR2 SMNVEV (reference sequence). V lost 4 bases and J lost 5, with 11 bases in between. CDR3 bases: TGTGCCAGCAGTTCTCGAGGACAGAATGAAAAACTGTTTTTT. Encoded protein: CASSSRGQNEKLFF. The full variable domain, completed using reference TRBV27 and TRBJ1-4, is EAQVTQNPRYLITVTGKKLTVTCSQNMNHEYMSWYRQDPGLGLRQIYYSMNVEVTDKGDVPEGYKVSRKEKRNFPLILESPSPNQTSLYFCASSSRGQNEKLFFGSGTQLSVL.

V usage is TRBV28 and J usage is TRBJ2-1, with 8 bases aligning to TRBD1. The CDR3 length is 15 residues. V dropped 5 bases and J dropped 2; count of bases not matched to a gene: 5. Germline lookup yields CDR1 MDHEN and CDR2 SYDVKM. CDR3: CASSPSGQAYNEQFF. The CDR3 region has the DNA TGTGCCAGCAGTCCCTCGGGACAGGCCTACAATGAGCAGTTCTTC. Supplemented by reference TRBV28 and TRBJ2-1, the full variable domain reads DVKVTQSSRYLVKRTGEKVFLECVQDMDHENMFWYRQDPGLGLRLIYFSYDVKMKEKGDIPEGYSVSREKKERFSLILESASTNQTSMYLCASSPSGQAYNEQFFGPGTRLTVL.

The chain uses TRBV6-1 and TRBJ1-4; TRBD1 matches 7 bases. Germline lookup yields CDR1 MNHNS and CDR2 SASEGT. With 3 bases clipped from V and 8 bases from J, the junction kept 6 bases outside the gene matches. The CDR3 extends over 14 amino acids. The CDR3 DNA is TGTGCCAGCAGTGATAGGGGGCGCCGGGAAAAACTGTTTTTT. Its translation is CASSDRGRREKLFF.

The rearrangement links TRBV5-1 to TRBJ2-5, with 7 bases matching TRBD1. This CDR3 is 13 amino acids long. V dropped 4 bases and J dropped 2; count of bases not matched to a gene: 2. Germline V gene data show CDR1 as SGHRS and CDR2 as YFSETQ. The CDR3 DNA sequence: TGCGCCAGCAGCCCGGGACAGCAAGAGACCCAGTACTTC. It yields the protein CASSPGQQETQYF.

The rearrangement links TRBV28 to TRBJ1-6, with 10 bases lining up with TRBD1. Germline V CDR1 and CDR2: MDHEN, SYDVKM. V was clipped by 2 bases and J by 8 bases; unmatched bases: 12. The CDR3 consists of 18 residues. CDR3 amino acids: CASSLPTIGQGVDSPLHF. The CDR3 bases are TGTGCCAGCAGTTTACCTACCATTGGACAGGGGGTGGATTCACCCCTCCACTTT.

This clone occurred a few times. J is TRBJ1-6 and V is TRBV2, with D possibly matching TRBD1 (5 bases). The V end was cut by 6 bases, the J end by 9 bases, with 21 bases between. This CDR3 region has 16 residues. Germline V gene sequence: CDR1 SNHLY, CDR2 FYNNEI. DNA of the CDR3: TGTGCCAGCAGGGGCGACAGTTTTCGGGGAGGTTCACCCCTCCACTTT. Its translation is CASRGDSFRGGSPLHF.

The CDR3 DNA is TGTGCCAGCAATTCGGACGGGACAGGGAGCACTGAAGCTTTCTTT. Protein product: CASNSDGTGSTEAFF. The chain joins TRBV6-5 to TRBJ1-1, with TRBD1 identical over 9 bases. Germline CDR1 is MNHEY and CDR2 is SVGAGI. The CDR3 length is 15 residues. Unmatched junction bases numbered 10, after V lost 7 bases and J lost 4 bases.

This clone was seen a single time. This chain links TRBV9 with TRBJ1-1; a weak D match, TRBD1 (5 bases). This CDR3 is 13 amino acids long. With 3 bases removed from V and 7 bases from J, the gap between germline ends came to 13 bases. Germline CDR1 SGDLS, CDR2 YYNGEE. Here the CDR3 reads CASSASGYGEAFF. In nucleotides, the CDR3 is TGTGCCAGCAGCGCCTCAGGGTATGGTGAAGCTTTCTTT. The full variable domain, rest sourced from reference TRBV9 and TRBJ1-1, is DSGVTQTPKHLITATGQRVTLRCSPRSGDLSVYWYQQSLDQGLQFLIQYYNGEERAKGNILERFSAQQFPDLHSELNLSSLELGDSALYFCASSASGYGEAFFGQGTRLTVV.

About this clone itself: An end of the junction does not agree with germline; a read error may underlie this. V gene TRBV7-7 combines with J gene TRBJ1-1, with 7 bases fitting TRBD1. CDR1 and CDR2 (germline): SSHAT, FNYEAQ (reference sequence). The CDR3 contains 14 residues. CDR3 region: CASSPVTGVGEAFF. The CDR3 DNA reads as TGTGCTAGCAGCCCCGTCACAGGGGTAGGTGAAGCTTTCTTT.

The rearrangement uses TRBV7-9 and TRBJ1-1, with 10 nucleotides matching TRBD1. This CDR3 spans 16 amino acids. V was clipped by 3 bases and J by 0 bases; unmatched bases: 4. Germline V gives CDR1 SEHNR, CDR2 FQNEAQ (reference sequence). CDR3 sequence reads: CASSLGTGVLNTEAFF. CDR3 DNA sequence: TGTGCCAGCAGCTTGGGGACAGGGGTGCTGAACACTGAAGCTTTCTTT.

The chain has TRBV4-1 and TRBJ2-1, with a weak D call TRBD2 (5 bases). Germline V gene data show CDR1 as MGHRA and CDR2 as YSYEKL. V was trimmed by 0 bases and J by 6 bases, leaving 9 bases between them. The CDR3 runs to 14 residues. The CDR3 coding sequence is TGCGCCAGCAGCCAAGAAGGACTCTCCAATGAGCAGTTCTTC. Protein sequence: CASSQEGLSNEQFF.

The V and J genes are TRBV6-5 and TRBJ2-2, with 9 bases that match TRBD1. The CDR3 length is 13 residues. Trimming took 6 bases from V and 5 from J; bases not matched to a gene: 1. Germline V gene lookup returns CDR1 MNHEY and CDR2 SVGAGI. As DNA, the CDR3 is TGTGCCAGCAGAGGACAGGGGACCGGGGAGCTGTTTTTT. Its translation: CASRGQGTGELFF.

This clone showed up just once. V gene TRBV2 combines with J gene TRBJ1-4, with a tentative D call TRBD1 (6 bases). V was trimmed by 6 bases and J by 6 bases, leaving 17 bases between them. Germline CDR1 and CDR2: SNHLY and FYNNEI. The CDR3 consists of 15 residues. The CDR3 DNA follows: TGTGCCAGCAGACAGCAGGGGCTCGGTCATGAAAAACTGTTTTTT. As protein: CASRQQGLGHEKLFF.

This clone was recorded only once. This chain joins TRBV18 and TRBJ1-1; 7 bases align to TRBD1. The CDR3 sequence is 18 residues long. The ends lost 2 bases at V and 1 base at J; junction bases unmatched: 13. Germline CDR1 and CDR2: KGHSH and LQKENI. The CDR3 protein is CASSPTAQGPSANTEAFF. The CDR3 DNA reads as TGTGCCAGCTCACCAACTGCACAGGGGCCCTCCGCGAACACTGAAGCTTTCTTT.

The chain combines TRBV7-2 with TRBJ1-6; D is unresolved. The CDR3 runs 16 residues. Trimming took 2 bases from V and 0 from J, leaving 8 bases between them. Germline lookup yields CDR1 SGHTA and CDR2 FQGNSA. The DNA of the CDR3 is TGTGCCAGCAGCTTAAAGAGGAGCTCCTATAATTCACCCCTCCACTTT. Amino acids: CASSLKRSSYNSPLHF.

The chain combines TRBV11-2 with TRBJ1-2; 8 nucleotides line up with TRBD1. Losses at the gene ends were 1 base for V and 2 bases for J; bases not matched to a gene: 3. This CDR3 is built from 15 residues. CDR1 is SGHAT, CDR2 FQNNGV, per germline. The CDR3 nucleotides are TGTGCCAGCAGCTTAGGACAGGGGCAAAACTATGGCTACACCTTC. As protein: CASSLGQGQNYGYTF. The whole variable domain, filled in from reference TRBV11-2 and TRBJ1-2, reads EAGVAQSPRYKIIEKRQSVAFWCNPISGHATLYWYQQILGQGPKLLIQFQNNGVVDDSQLPKDRFSAERLKGVDSTLKIQPAKLEDSAVYLCASSLGQGQNYGYTFGSGTRLTVV.

This sequence joins TRBV6-2 or TRBV6-3 and TRBJ1-4, with D possibly being TRBD1 (5 bases). Germline assignment: CDR1 MNHEY and CDR2 SVGEGT. V lost 1 base to trimming and J lost 8 bases, with 14 bases between them. The CDR3 has 15 residues. This CDR3 reads CASSYLGLTGEKLFF. The CDR3 nucleotides read TGTGCCAGCAGTTACTTGGGCCTTACAGGAGAAAAACTGTTTTTT.

The rearrangement uses TRBV11-2 and TRBJ2-1; 11 nucleotides match TRBD2. Germline CDR1 reads SGHAT; CDR2 reads FQNNGV. V dropped 2 bases and J dropped 11; count of bases not matched to a gene: 5. CDR3 size: 14 residues. The CDR3 loop reads CASSLPSGGSQQFF. The DNA of the CDR3 is TGTGCCAGCAGCTTACCTAGCGGGGGGTCACAGCAGTTCTTC. The entire variable domain, with the rest obtained from reference TRBV11-2 and TRBJ2-1, is as follows: EAGVAQSPRYKIIEKRQSVAFWCNPISGHATLYWYQQILGQGPKLLIQFQNNGVVDDSQLPKDRFSAERLKGVDSTLKIQPAKLEDSAVYLCASSLPSGGSQQFFGPGTRLTVL.